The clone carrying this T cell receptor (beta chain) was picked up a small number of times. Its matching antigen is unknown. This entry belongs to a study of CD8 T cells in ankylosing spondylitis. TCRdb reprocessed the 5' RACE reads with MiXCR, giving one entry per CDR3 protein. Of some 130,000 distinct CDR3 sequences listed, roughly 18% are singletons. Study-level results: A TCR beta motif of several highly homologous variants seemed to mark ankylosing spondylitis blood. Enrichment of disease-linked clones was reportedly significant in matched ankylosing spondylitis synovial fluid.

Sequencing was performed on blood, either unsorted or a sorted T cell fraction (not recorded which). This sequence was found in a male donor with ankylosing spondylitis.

The CDR3 is CSALTTNRDYQYF. DNA of the CDR3: TGCAGTGCTCTAACGACGAATCGGGACTACCAGTACTTC. The rearrangement links TRBV20-1 to TRBJ2-5; the match to TRBD2 covers 7 bases. The CDR3 length is 13 residues. The trim removed 5 bases at V and 10 bases at J, leaving 13 bases unmatched. Germline CDR1 reads DFQATT; CDR2 reads SNEGSKA (reference sequence).